Listed below are T cell receptor beta chains from one sample, sequenced in a study of blood T cell repertoires in COVID-19. Only in-frame clones appear in the TCRdb table, and some are missing; sequencing was by immunoSEQ multiplex PCR. This sample has 200,000 to 250,000 clones; approximately 81% occur once, and the top ten carry around 9.3%. The sample taken for sequencing was peripheral blood. These receptors were collected from a woman older than 75 with acute or convalescent COVID-19. The CDR3 runs from the conserved cysteine through the conserved F or W. A D gene is named only where the DNA matches it firmly. Clone size is shown for a subset of rows, as once, few, many or a class of expanded clone.

d_call: TRBD2
v_call: TRBV11-3
clone_size: NA
j_call: TRBJ2-1
cdr3_nt: TGTGCCAGCAGCTCTGGACTAGCGGGAGCGGATGAGCAGTTCTTC
cdr3_aa: CASSSGLAGADEQFF

d_call: TRBD1
v_call: TRBV5-6
clone_size: NA
j_call: TRBJ1-3
cdr3_nt: TGTGCCAGCAGCGTCGGGACAGGGCTGCGAAACACCATATATTTT
cdr3_aa: CASSVGTGLRNTIYF

d_call: NA
v_call: TRBV3-1/TRBV3-2
clone_size: NA
j_call: TRBJ1-4
cdr3_nt: TGTGCCAGCAGCCAAACTGGTGCAACTAATGAAAAACTGTTTTTT
cdr3_aa: CASSQTGATNEKLFF

d_call: NA
v_call: TRBV11-3
clone_size: NA
j_call: TRBJ1-1
cdr3_nt: TGTGCCAGCAGCTTGCCCTCTCCAGAGAACACTGAAGCTTTCTTT
cdr3_aa: CASSLPSPENTEAFF

d_call: NA
v_call: TRBV4-2
clone_size: NA
j_call: TRBJ1-1
cdr3_nt: TGTGCCAGCAGCCAAAAGGGGCAGGAGAACACTGAAGCTTTCTTT
cdr3_aa: CASSQKGQENTEAFF

d_call: TRBD2
v_call: TRBV5-6
clone_size: NA
j_call: TRBJ2-7
cdr3_nt: TGTGCCAGCAGCCCCGGGACTAGCGGGAGTTCCTACGAGCAGTACTTC
cdr3_aa: CASSPGTSGSSYEQYF

d_call: TRBD1
v_call: TRBV19
clone_size: NA
j_call: TRBJ1-6
cdr3_nt: TGTGCCAGCACCATTCAGGGACAGGGGAATTCACCCCTCCACTTT
cdr3_aa: CASTIQGQGNSPLHF

d_call: TRBD1
v_call: TRBV7-8
clone_size: once
j_call: TRBJ2-7
cdr3_nt: TGTGCCAGCAATCAACCCGGGACAGGCCTCTACGAGCAGTACTTC
cdr3_aa: CASNQPGTGLYEQYF

d_call: NA
v_call: TRBV10-3
clone_size: NA
j_call: TRBJ2-2
cdr3_nt: TGTGCCATCAGTGAGTCTGGCTTGACCGGGGAGCTGTTTTTT
cdr3_aa: CAISESGLTGELFF

d_call: NA
v_call: TRBV4-3
clone_size: NA
j_call: TRBJ2-5
cdr3_nt: TGCGCCAGCAGCCAAACAGCGGTACTCCCGGCCCAGTACTTC
cdr3_aa: CASSQTAVLPAQYF

d_call: NA
v_call: TRBV7-9
clone_size: NA
j_call: TRBJ1-2
cdr3_nt: TGTGCCAGCAGCTCCGGACACTCCTATGGCTACACCTTC
cdr3_aa: CASSSGHSYGYTF

d_call: NA
v_call: TRBV30
clone_size: NA
j_call: TRBJ2-4
cdr3_nt: TGTGCCTGGAGGGCGGGGCCTGAGCCCCTAGCCAAAAACATTCAGTACTTC
cdr3_aa: CAWRAGPEPLAKNIQYF

d_call: TRBD2
v_call: TRBV28
clone_size: NA
j_call: TRBJ2-7
cdr3_nt: TGTGCCAGCAGGCGACTAGCGGGAGGTGCCTACGAGCAGTACTTC
cdr3_aa: CASRRLAGGAYEQYF

d_call: NA
v_call: TRBV30
clone_size: few
j_call: TRBJ1-4
cdr3_nt: TGTGCCTGGCAACGAGAAGATGAAAAACTGTTTTTT
cdr3_aa: CAWQREDEKLFF

d_call: NA
v_call: TRBV5-1
clone_size: NA
j_call: TRBJ1-1
cdr3_nt: TGCGCCAGCAGCTGGACTGTCGGGGAAGGCACTGAAGCTTTCTTT
cdr3_aa: CASSWTVGEGTEAFF

d_call: TRBD2
v_call: TRBV7-8
clone_size: NA
j_call: TRBJ2-5
cdr3_nt: TGTGCCAGCAGCCCGCAGCGGGGGGGCGGTGAGACCCAGTACTTC
cdr3_aa: CASSPQRGGGETQYF

d_call: NA
v_call: TRBV30
clone_size: NA
j_call: TRBJ2-2
cdr3_nt: TGTGCCTGGAGTGGGTTAGGACGGGATGCGAACACCGGGGAGCTGTTTTTT
cdr3_aa: CAWSGLGRDANTGELFF

d_call: NA
v_call: TRBV5-4
clone_size: many
j_call: TRBJ1-1
cdr3_nt: TGTGCCAGCAGCTTGGGGGGGCGTGACACTGAAGCTTTCTTT
cdr3_aa: CASSLGGRDTEAFF

d_call: NA
v_call: TRBV5-1
clone_size: NA
j_call: TRBJ1-1
cdr3_nt: TGCGCCAGCAGCTTGGGAGGCGACACTGAAGCTTTCTTT
cdr3_aa: CASSLGGDTEAFF

d_call: NA
v_call: TRBV4-1
clone_size: NA
j_call: TRBJ1-5
cdr3_nt: TGCGCCAGCAGCCATCAGGGGAGGGGCAATCAGCCCCAGCATTTT
cdr3_aa: CASSHQGRGNQPQHF

d_call: TRBD1
v_call: TRBV18
clone_size: NA
j_call: TRBJ1-1
cdr3_nt: TGTGCCAGCTCATCGACAGGGGGCGCCGACACTGAAGCTTTCTTT
cdr3_aa: CASSSTGGADTEAFF

d_call: NA
v_call: TRBV27
clone_size: NA
j_call: TRBJ1-2
cdr3_nt: TGTGCCAGCAGTTTTACGGGGGACTATGGCTACACCTTC
cdr3_aa: CASSFTGDYGYTF

d_call: NA
v_call: TRBV10-3
clone_size: NA
j_call: TRBJ1-1
cdr3_nt: TGTGCCATCAGCCAGGGCCTGAACACTGAAGCTTTCTTT
cdr3_aa: CAISQGLNTEAFF